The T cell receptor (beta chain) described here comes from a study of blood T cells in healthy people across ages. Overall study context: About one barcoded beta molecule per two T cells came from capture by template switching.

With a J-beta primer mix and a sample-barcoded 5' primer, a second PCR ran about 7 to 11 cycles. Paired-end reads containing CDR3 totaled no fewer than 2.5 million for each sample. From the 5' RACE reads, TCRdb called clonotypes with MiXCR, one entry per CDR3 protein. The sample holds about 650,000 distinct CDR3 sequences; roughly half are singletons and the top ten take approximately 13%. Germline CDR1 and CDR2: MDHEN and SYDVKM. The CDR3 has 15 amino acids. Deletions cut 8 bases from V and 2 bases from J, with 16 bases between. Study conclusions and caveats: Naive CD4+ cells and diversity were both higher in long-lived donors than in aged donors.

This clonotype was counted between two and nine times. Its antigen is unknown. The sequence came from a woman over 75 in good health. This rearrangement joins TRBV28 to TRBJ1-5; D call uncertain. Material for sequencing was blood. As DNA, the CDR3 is TGTGCCAGCCTATCGTCGGCTGCGGGCAATCAGCCCCAGCATTTT. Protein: CASLSSAAGNQPQHF.